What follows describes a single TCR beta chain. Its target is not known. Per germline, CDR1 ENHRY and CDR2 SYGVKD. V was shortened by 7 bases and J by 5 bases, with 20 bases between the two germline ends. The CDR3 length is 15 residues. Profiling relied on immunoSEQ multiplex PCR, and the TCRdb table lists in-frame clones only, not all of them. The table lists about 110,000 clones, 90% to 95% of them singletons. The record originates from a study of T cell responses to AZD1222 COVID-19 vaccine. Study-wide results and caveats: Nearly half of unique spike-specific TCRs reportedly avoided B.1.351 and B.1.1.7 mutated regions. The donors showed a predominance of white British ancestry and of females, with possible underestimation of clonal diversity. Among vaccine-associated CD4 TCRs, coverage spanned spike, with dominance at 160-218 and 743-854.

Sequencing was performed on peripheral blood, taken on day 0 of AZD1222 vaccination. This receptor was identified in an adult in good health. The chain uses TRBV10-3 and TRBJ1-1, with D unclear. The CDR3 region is CAITPDGIGQTEAFF. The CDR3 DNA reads TGTGCCATCACCCCCGACGGGATCGGGCAGACTGAAGCTTTCTTT.